A single sample is the source of the 25 T cell receptor beta chains below, sequenced in a study of spatial heterogeneity in lung cancer. TCRdb reprocessed the 5' RACE reads with MiXCR, giving one entry per CDR3 protein. The data hold 25,000 or so distinct CDR3 sequences, with 3% to 4% observed a single time. Time point reported: sample taken at primary tumor resection. Sequencing was performed on PBMCs, taken at surgery. These receptors came from a female donor with early-stage non-small cell lung cancer.

With respect to this clonotype: One base away lies a much larger clone, so this may be a sequencing read error. The V and J genes are TRBV12-3 or TRBV12-4 and TRBJ2-7; 16 bases align to TRBD2. The CDR3 sequence is 15 residues long. CDR3 DNA sequence: TGTGCCAACAGTTCGGGACTAGCGGGAGGGTACGAGCAGTACTTC. It specifies CANSSGLAGGYEQYF.

This clonotype was picked up many times. The chain uses TRBV2 and TRBJ2-1; D might be TRBD2 (6 bases). The CDR3 spans 15 residues. Germline V gene lookup returns CDR1 SNHLY and CDR2 FYNNEI. Trimming stripped 10 bases from V and 2 bases from J, with 18 bases between. CDR3: CATTRERAPYNEQFF. As DNA, the CDR3 is TGTGCCACCACCCGCGAGCGGGCCCCCTACAATGAGCAGTTCTTC.

V usage is TRBV3-1 and J usage is TRBJ2-5, with 8 positions matching TRBD2. The CDR3 contains 15 residues. V was pared by 1 base and J by 6 bases, with 7 bases of the junction left unmatched. The germline V gene has CDR1 LGHDT and CDR2 YNNKEL (reference sequence). In DNA form, the CDR3 reads TGTGCCAGCAGCCAAGTGCGGGAGGAGGGAAAGACCCAGTACTTC. Its protein is CASSQVREEGKTQYF.

This clonotype was counted ten times or more. The chain combines TRBV7-9 with TRBJ2-3; D gene ambiguous. The germline CDR1 and CDR2 sequences are SEHNR and FQNEAQ (reference sequence). The germline V and J ends were trimmed by 5 bases and 3 bases, with 3 bases remaining between them. This CDR3 contains 11 residues. The CDR3 bases are TGTGCCAGCAGCCTAACAGATACGCAGTATTTT. This encodes CASSLTDTQYF.

This clonotype was detected ten times or more. This chain connects TRBV9 to TRBJ2-1; a weak D match, TRBD2 (5 bases). Germline loops: CDR1 SGDLS, CDR2 YYNGEE. CDR3 size: 14 residues. V lost 3 bases, J lost 4 bases, and 11 bases lay in between. The CDR3 spells CASSDLASYNEQFF. The CDR3 DNA reads TGTGCCAGCAGCGACCTAGCTTCTTACAATGAGCAGTTCTTC.

This clonotype was detected many times. This chain links TRBV9 with TRBJ2-2; 7 bases map to TRBD2. CDR3 size: 16 residues. Germline V gives CDR1 SGDLS, CDR2 YYNGEE. Trimming at V came to 3 bases and at J to 2 bases, leaving 7 bases not matched to a gene. CDR3 nucleotides: TGTGCCAGCAGCGCACGCAGACTAGCCAACACCGGGGAGCTGTTTTTT. Its translation: CASSARRLANTGELFF.

This clonotype was recorded many times. The chain carries TRBV20-1 and TRBJ1-1; 10 nucleotides match TRBD1. V dropped 1 base and J dropped 2; count of bases not matched to a gene: 7. The CDR3 totals 16 residues. CDR1 is DFQATT, CDR2 SNEGSKA, per germline (reference sequence). CDR3 amino acids: CSARGGGQGGNTEAFF. The CDR3 region has the DNA TGCAGTGCTAGAGGTGGCGGACAGGGGGGAAACACTGAAGCTTTCTTT.

This clonotype was seen repeatedly, ten times or more. CDR3 in DNA: TGTGCCAGTGGAAGGTCTAGCGGGAGTTTTGAGACCCAGTACTTC. As protein: CASGRSSGSFETQYF. This rearrangement joins TRBV19 to TRBJ2-5; 10 bases are shared with TRBD2. J was trimmed by 5 bases and V by 8 bases; bases with no gene match: 11. The CDR3 runs 15 residues. Germline V CDR1 and CDR2: LNHDA, SQIVND (reference sequence).

This clonotype was seen ten or more times. The rearrangement links TRBV4-1 to TRBJ1-2; the match to TRBD1 covers 7 bases. The CDR3 is 15 residues long. Germline-derived CDR1 and CDR2 are MGHRA and YSYEKL. The trim removed 1 base at V and 2 bases at J, leaving 4 bases unmatched. CDR3 DNA: TGCGCCAGCAGCCAAGGACAGGGTCGCAACTATGGCTACACCTTC. Translating gives CASSQGQGRNYGYTF.

The table lists this clonotype with many counts. The V and J genes are TRBV20-1 and TRBJ2-3; D gene ambiguous. V was shortened by 6 bases and J by 2 bases, with 15 bases between the two germline ends. Looked up from germline, CDR1 is DFQATT and CDR2 is SNEGSKA (reference sequence). The CDR3 totals 14 residues. The CDR3 DNA reads as TGCAGTGCAAGTCATCCGGAATACACAGATACGCAGTATTTT. Translating gives CSASHPEYTDTQYF.

This clonotype was detected many times. CDR3: CATETGNHTEAFF. The CDR3, as DNA: TGTGCCACCGAGACAGGGAACCACACTGAAGCTTTCTTT. The chain carries TRBV6-4 and TRBJ1-1, with 7 bases aligning to TRBD1. V lost 10 bases and J lost 3; bases outside the gene matches: 8. Germline assignment: CDR1 MRHNA and CDR2 SNTAGT. The CDR3 covers 13 residues.

Ten or more counts support this clonotype. V is TRBV7-6 and J is TRBJ2-3; maybe TRBD2 (6 bases). V shed 3 bases and J shed 0 bases, with 10 bases lying between them. From germline, CDR1 is SGHVS and CDR2 FNYEAQ. This CDR3 has 15 residues. The CDR3 reads CASSLAGPSTDTQYF. As DNA, the CDR3 is TGTGCCAGCAGCTTGGCGGGGCCTAGCACAGATACGCAGTATTTT.

This clonotype has ten or more counts. This chain joins TRBV19 and TRBJ2-1; D remains unclear. This CDR3 contains 13 residues. Germline CDR1 is LNHDA and CDR2 is SQIVND (reference sequence). Trimming removed 7 bases from V and 0 bases from J, with 7 bases in between. CDR3 region: CASTGSSYNEQFF. The CDR3 DNA reads as TGTGCCAGTACGGGTAGCTCCTACAATGAGCAGTTCTTC. Complete variable domain (other parts from reference TRBV19 and TRBJ2-1): DGGITQSPKYLFRKEGQNVTLSCEQNLNHDAMYWYRQDPGQGLRLIYYSQIVNDFQKGDIAEGYSVSREKKESFPLTVTSAQKNPTAFYLCASTGSSYNEQFFGPGTRLTVL.

This clonotype has ten or more counts. CDR3 DNA: TGTGCCAGCAGCACAGGACAATCAGTAGCCAAAAACATTCAGTACTTC. This sequence encodes CASSTGQSVAKNIQYF. This chain connects TRBV7-9 to TRBJ2-4; D may be TRBD1 (5 bases). Germline loops: CDR1 SEHNR, CDR2 FQNEAQ (reference sequence). V was trimmed by 5 bases and J by 0 bases, leaving 14 bases between them. This CDR3 has 16 amino acids.

This clonotype has just a few counts. The V call is TRBV5-1, the J call TRBJ1-5; 9 bases fit TRBD1. With 0 bases clipped from V and 6 bases from J, the junction kept 7 bases outside the gene matches. The germline CDR1 and CDR2 sequences are SGHRS and YFSETQ. The CDR3 loop spans 16 amino acids. DNA of the CDR3: TGCGCCAGCAGCTTGGACGGGACAGGGAACAGTCAGCCCCAGCATTTT. It is translated as CASSLDGTGNSQPQHF.

This clonotype was detected ten times or more. The chain couples TRBV27 to TRBJ1-2; a possible D gene is TRBD1 (5 bases). The CDR3 loop spans 17 amino acids. The germline V gene has CDR1 MNHEY and CDR2 SMNVEV (reference sequence). Trimming removed 7 bases at V and 4 bases at J, with 25 bases between. CDR3 amino acids: CASTTRWGSKAVYGYTF. CDR3 bases: TGTGCCAGCACCACCCGGTGGGGGAGCAAGGCGGTCTATGGCTACACCTTC.

V usage is TRBV20-1 and J usage is TRBJ2-3; TRBD1 matches 8 bases. The CDR3 contains 13 residues. Per the germline V gene, CDR1 is DFQATT and CDR2 is SNEGSKA (reference sequence). The trim removed 2 bases at V and 6 bases at J, leaving 4 bases unmatched. The CDR3 sequence: CSARYRGWDTQYF. CDR3 in DNA: TGCAGTGCTAGATACAGGGGGTGGGATACGCAGTATTTT.

The sample holds a few counts of this clonotype. In DNA form, the CDR3 reads TGTGCCAGCAGCTTAGCGAGGGACAGTGATTATCAGCCCCAGCATTTT. It encodes CASSLARDSDYQPQHF. V gene TRBV7-9 combines with J gene TRBJ1-5, with TRBD1 matching 7 bases. Trimming cost V 0 bases and J 5 bases; bases outside gene matches: 7. The CDR3 runs to 16 residues. The germline V gene has CDR1 SEHNR and CDR2 FQNEAQ (reference sequence). Supplemented by reference TRBV7-9 and TRBJ1-5, the full variable domain reads DTGVSQNPRHKITKRGQNVTFRCDPISEHNRLYWYRQTLGQGPEFLTYFQNEAQLEKSRLLSDRFSAERPKGSFSTLEIQRTEQGDSAMYLCASSLARDSDYQPQHFGDGTRLSIL.

The chain employs TRBV27 and TRBJ2-7; 8 nucleotides agree with TRBD2. Trimming removed 4 bases from V and 0 bases from J; junction bases left unmatched: 8. Germline lookup yields CDR1 MNHEY and CDR2 SMNVEV (reference sequence). CDR3 length: 16 residues. CDR3: CASSSTTSGPSYEQYF. CDR3 nucleotides: TGTGCCAGCAGTTCCACCACTAGCGGACCCTCCTACGAGCAGTACTTC.

Many counts were recorded for this clonotype. The V call is TRBV7-3, the J call TRBJ2-2; 11 bases agree with TRBD2. Trimming at V came to 6 bases and at J to 6 bases, leaving 0 bases not matched to a gene. The CDR3 is made up of 13 amino acids. Germline CDR1 is SGHTA and CDR2 is FQGTGA. CDR3 nucleotides: TGTGCCAGCAGGGGACTAGCGGCCGGGGAGCTGTTTTTT. Translated, it gives CASRGLAAGELFF. Full variable domain (missing parts from reference TRBV7-3 and TRBJ2-2): GAGVSQTPSNKVTEKGKYVELRCDPISGHTALYWYRQSLGQGPEFLIYFQGTGAADDSGLPNDRFFAVRPEGSVSTLKIQRTERGDSAVYLCASRGLAAGELFFGEGSRLTVL.

By proportion, this clonotype is medium-sized. The chain employs TRBV28 and TRBJ1-1; 8 bases are shared with TRBD1. The CDR3 has 13 residues. Germline lookup yields CDR1 MDHEN and CDR2 SYDVKM. Trimming at V came to 4 bases and at J to 5 bases, leaving 3 bases not matched to a gene. The CDR3 spells CASSWTGRTEAFF. CDR3 DNA sequence: TGTGCCAGCAGTTGGACAGGGCGGACTGAAGCTTTCTTT. The full variable domain, its missing parts supplied by reference TRBV28 and TRBJ1-1, is DVKVTQSSRYLVKRTGEKVFLECVQDMDHENMFWYRQDPGLGLRLIYFSYDVKMKEKGDIPEGYSVSREKKERFSLILESASTNQTSMYLCASSWTGRTEAFFGQGTRLTVV.

A remark on this clonotype: One end of the junction fails to match germline, which may point to a read error. This chain uses TRBV6-2 or TRBV6-3 with TRBJ2-7; TRBD2 matches 10 bases. The CDR3 loop spans 15 amino acids. CDR1 and CDR2 from the germline V gene are MNHEY and SVGEGT. This CDR3 is CASSYVLAGAYDQYF. The CDR3 DNA is TGTGCCAGCAGTTATGTCCTAGCGGGGGCCTACGACCAGTACTTC.

There are a few counts of this clonotype. The chain joins TRBV2 to TRBJ2-2; perhaps TRBD1 as D (6 bases). V lost 5 bases and J 8 bases, leaving 12 bases between the germline ends. The CDR3 is 13 amino acids. Germline lookup yields CDR1 SNHLY and CDR2 FYNNEI. This CDR3 is CASSTIGTGELFF. CDR3 nucleotide sequence: TGTGCCAGCAGTACAATAGGGACAGGGGAGCTGTTTTTT.

This clonotype was picked up many times. The V gene is TRBV7-2, the J gene TRBJ2-7, with 12 bases that match TRBD2. The germline V gene has CDR1 SGHTA and CDR2 FQGNSA. The CDR3 has 18 amino acids. V dropped 1 base and J dropped 4; count of bases not matched to a gene: 11. The CDR3 sequence is CASSLDVGLAGFFYEQYF. The CDR3 DNA sequence: TGTGCCAGCAGCTTAGATGTTGGACTAGCGGGATTTTTTTACGAGCAGTACTTC.

This clonotype was found a few times. CDR3 DNA sequence: TGTGCCAGCAGTTTAAGGACTAGCGGGAGGAGAAACGAGCAGTACTTC. Its translation is CASSLRTSGRRNEQYF. The chain is built from TRBV27 and TRBJ2-7; 14 nucleotides agree with TRBD2. This CDR3 contains 16 residues. Germline V gene lookup returns CDR1 MNHEY and CDR2 SMNVEV (reference sequence). J gave up 5 bases and V 2 bases, and 5 bases lay outside the gene matches.